This entry is about one T cell receptor (beta chain). Libraries were prepared by immunoSEQ multiplex PCR; TCRdb keeps only in-frame clonotypes and omits some of them. The table lists a few hundred thousand clones, roughly 87% of them singletons, with 2.5% to 3.5% in the top ten. This sample was included in a study of blood T cell repertoires in COVID-19. Study-wide background: The origin of the acute and convalescent COVID-19 samples was the United States, Italy and Spain. PBMCs, B-cell-depleted T cells, or T cells provided the cDNA or gDNA that made up the material.

This CDR3 contains 12 residues. CDR1 is MNHEY, CDR2 SMNVEV, per germline (reference sequence). Trimming left V 7 bases short and J 1 base short, with 7 bases between. Donors of Cohort 3 who recovered were those that had two negative PCRs, clearance, or symptom resolution. The sequenced sample consisted of PBMCs or T cells enriched from blood (not recorded which). The chain joins TRBV27 to TRBJ1-1; unclear D gene. This TCR derives from a woman younger than 45 who had recovered from COVID-19. The CDR3 sequence is CASMGSNTEAFF. The DNA of the CDR3 is TGTGCCAGCATGGGCTCGAACACTGAAGCTTTCTTT.